The rows below give T cell receptor beta chains drawn from one sample of a study of STAT3 mutations in large granular lymphocyte leukemia. Profiling relied on immunoSEQ multiplex PCR, and the TCRdb table lists in-frame clones only, not all of them. This table holds under 7,000 clones, over 75% found once. What was sequenced was peripheral blood mononuclear cells. The source of these receptors is a man aged 35-49 years with T-cell large granular lymphocyte leukemia. Some clones in this sample may be carry-over from other donors' samples. Both conserved end residues are part of each CDR3. D genes are given only for firm matches. Clone size, where shown, is once, few, many, or a class for clones that have expanded.

TRBJ2-3 TRBV19 NA once CASSISLAPDTQYF TGTGCCAGTAGTATCAGCCTGGCACCAGATACGCAGTATTTT
TRBJ1-6 TRBV5-1 TRBD1 NA CASSPGGVRSQSPLHF TGCGCCAGCAGCCCAGGGGGCGTTCGCTCTCAGTCACCCCTCCACTTT
TRBJ2-7 TRBV2 NA NA CASSVDTYEQYF TGTGCCAGCAGCGTCGATACCTACGAGCAGTACTTC
TRBJ1-1 TRBV7-9 NA NA CASADRGPTEAFF TGTGCCAGCGCGGACCGAGGGCCCACTGAAGCTTTCTTT
TRBJ2-7 TRBV10-2 TRBD2 NA CASSATSGRNAYEQYF TGCGCCAGCAGTGCTACTAGCGGGAGGAACGCCTACGAGCAGTACTTC
TRBJ2-1 TRBV6-6 NA few CASSYSSTAHEQFF TGTGCCAGCAGTTACTCTAGTACAGCCCATGAGCAGTTCTTC
TRBJ2-7 TRBV7-3 NA few CARGTKGTRYEQYF TGTGCCAGGGGGACCAAAGGGACGAGATACGAGCAGTACTTC
TRBJ2-6 TRBV19 NA NA CASSPSWGAGANVLTF TGTGCCAGTAGCCCAAGTTGGGGGGCTGGGGCCAACGTCCTGACTTTC
TRBJ1-1 TRBV7-2 NA few CASSLEGRTEAFF TGTGCCAGCAGCTTAGAAGGCCGCACTGAAGCTTTCTTT
TRBJ2-7 TRBV4-1 NA NA CASSPVDSLVDEQYF TGCGCCAGCAGCCCCGTTGACAGCCTGGTCGACGAGCAGTACTTC
TRBJ2-5 TRBV5-8 NA NA CASSLVRAQETQYF TGTGCCAGCAGCTTGGTAAGGGCCCAAGAGACCCAGTACTTC
TRBJ2-2 TRBV28 TRBD2 NA CASSSQMIAGAGELFF TGTGCCAGCAGTTCCCAAATGATAGCGGGAGCCGGGGAGCTGTTTTTT
TRBJ2-2 TRBV18 NA once CASSPGLNTGELFF TGTGCCAGCTCACCGGGACTCAACACCGGGGAGCTGTTTTTT
TRBJ2-7 TRBV7-9 TRBD1 NA CASSPSGRQGGYEQYF TGTGCCAGCAGCCCGTCGGGGAGACAGGGTGGCTACGAGCAGTACTTC
TRBJ1-1 TRBV6-4 NA NA CASTPSPGNTEAFF TGTGCCAGCACCCCGTCCCCAGGGAACACTGAAGCTTTCTTT
TRBJ2-5 TRBV27 NA NA CASSPGDGQETQYF TGTGCCAGCAGTCCCGGGGACGGACAAGAGACCCAGTACTTC
TRBJ2-1 TRBV27 TRBD1 once CASSPPRTGIPPATYNEQFF TGTGCCAGCAGTCCTCCGAGGACAGGGATCCCTCCAGCTACCTACAATGAGCAGTTCTTC
TRBJ2-5 TRBV7-2 TRBD1 NA CASSFDRGRLAQYF TGTGCCAGCAGCTTCGACAGGGGCCGCTTGGCCCAGTACTTC
TRBJ2-1 TRBV4-3 NA NA CASSQDGNRINEQFF TGCGCCAGCAGCCAAGATGGGAACAGGATCAATGAGCAGTTCTTC
TRBJ1-4 TRBV7-2 NA NA CASSGRGGRFEKLFF TGTGCCAGCAGCGGCCGTGGGGGGCGATTTGAAAAACTGTTTTTT
TRBJ2-1 TRBV11-3 NA NA CASSLAENNEQFF TGTGCCAGCAGCTTAGCGGAGAACAATGAGCAGTTCTTC
TRBJ2-3 TRBV5-1 TRBD2 NA CASSLYGSGGTDTQYF TGCGCCAGCAGCTTGTACGGGAGCGGGGGCACAGATACGCAGTATTTT
TRBJ2-1 TRBV6-1 NA NA CASGGSSYNEQFF TGTGCCAGCGGGGGTAGCTCCTACAATGAGCAGTTCTTC
TRBJ2-2 TRBV5-1 TRBD1 NA CASNDRVNTGELFF TGCGCCAGCAACGACAGGGTAAACACCGGGGAGCTGTTTTTT
TRBJ1-5 TRBV7-9 NA few CASSPPGQHNQPQHF TGTGCCAGCAGCCCCCCCGGGCAGCACAATCAGCCCCAGCATTTT
TRBJ2-7 TRBV29-1 NA few CSVVIYEQYF TGCAGCGTTGTAATCTACGAGCAGTACTTC
TRBJ2-7 TRBV11-3 NA NA CASSSMGRTYEQYF TGTGCCAGCAGCTCAATGGGGAGGACCTACGAGCAGTACTTC
TRBJ1-1 TRBV19 NA NA CASSAEQGSNTEAFF TGTGCCAGTAGTGCCGAACAGGGATCGAACACTGAAGCTTTCTTT
TRBJ1-5 TRBV9 TRBD1 NA CASSVTGAQPQHF TGTGCCAGCAGCGTGACAGGGGCTCAGCCCCAGCATTTT
TRBJ2-2 TRBV11-3 TRBD2 once CASSGTSGTGELFF TGTGCCAGCAGCGGGACTAGCGGCACCGGGGAGCTGTTTTTT
TRBJ2-7 TRBV5-1 NA few CATKQGLMGYEQYF TGCGCCACCAAGCAGGGGCTTATGGGCTACGAGCAGTACTTC
TRBJ2-1 TRBV7-3 NA NA CASSLEDGAYNEQFF TGTGCCAGCAGCTTAGAGGATGGGGCCTACAATGAGCAGTTCTTC
TRBJ1-4 TRBV5-4 NA NA CASSLGTTNEKLFF TGTGCCAGCAGCTTGGGTACAACTAATGAAAAACTGTTTTTT
TRBJ2-7 TRBV10-1 TRBD2 NA CASSASGTSGRLYEQYF TGCGCCAGCAGTGCCTCAGGGACTAGCGGGAGGCTCTACGAGCAGTACTTC
TRBJ2-3 TRBV11-3 NA NA CASSLPGLADTQYF TGTGCCAGCAGCTTACCAGGGCTGGCAGATACGCAGTATTTT
TRBJ1-4 TRBV6-1 NA NA CASSDYTELFEKLFF TGTGCCAGCAGTGACTACACGGAACTTTTTGAAAAACTGTTTTTT
TRBJ2-2 TRBV7-2 TRBD1 NA CASSFNRGTGELFF TGTGCCAGCAGCTTCAACAGGGGTACCGGGGAGCTGTTTTTT
TRBJ1-1 TRBV7-3 NA NA CASSLSGYTEAFF TGTGCCAGCAGCTTAAGCGGGTACACTGAAGCTTTCTTT
TRBJ2-2 TRBV6-5 TRBD2 medium-sized CASTVVGGRAGELFF TGTGCCAGCACCGTGGTCGGAGGGAGGGCCGGGGAGCTGTTTTTT
TRBJ2-1 TRBV9 NA once CASSSTDGISYNEQFF TGTGCCAGCAGCTCTACGGACGGTATCTCCTACAATGAGCAGTTCTTC
TRBJ2-3 TRBV11-2 TRBD2 few CASSSLAGGADTQYF TGTGCCAGCAGCTCATTAGCGGGAGGGGCGGATACGCAGTATTTT
TRBJ1-2 TRBV7-2 TRBD1 NA CASSPPGTGYYGYTF TGTGCCAGCAGCCCCCCCGGGACAGGGTACTATGGCTACACCTTC